These T cell receptor beta chains were read from a single sample in a study of CD8 T cells in Susac syndrome. TCRdb processed the immunoSEQ multiplex PCR reads anew with MiXCR; each CDR3 protein has one entry. This sample carries roughly 200,000 distinct CDR3 sequences, approximately 96% of them seen once, and the ten largest clones take 0.093%. What was sequenced was CD4+ T cells from PBMCs. These receptors were collected from a human donor with multiple sclerosis. Each CDR3 is given with its conserved first and last residue. The listing skips clone size in some rows; elsewhere it reads once, few, many or a size class.

v_call: TRBV28
j_call: TRBJ1-1
clone_size: .
cdr3_aa: CASRQPGRDAFF

v_call: TRBV30
j_call: TRBJ2-5
clone_size: .
cdr3_aa: CAWSVRRETQYF

v_call: TRBV5-6
j_call: TRBJ1-1
clone_size: .
cdr3_aa: CASSRNREEAFF

v_call: TRBV2
j_call: TRBJ2-3
clone_size: .
cdr3_aa: CASSPGGPSSTDTQYF

v_call: TRBV6-1
j_call: TRBJ1-1
clone_size: .
cdr3_aa: CASSAVRANTEAFF

v_call: TRBV2
j_call: TRBJ2-2
clone_size: .
cdr3_aa: CASSSNANTGELFF

v_call: TRBV6-1
j_call: TRBJ2-7
clone_size: .
cdr3_aa: CASSLHVLSYEQYF

v_call: TRBV29-1
j_call: TRBJ2-3
clone_size: once
cdr3_aa: CSVDGLETTDTQYF

v_call: TRBV2
j_call: TRBJ2-3
clone_size: .
cdr3_aa: CASRPGQGADTQYF

v_call: TRBV18
j_call: TRBJ2-5
clone_size: .
cdr3_aa: CASSLTRTERETQYF

v_call: TRBV30
j_call: TRBJ1-1
clone_size: .
cdr3_aa: CAWGNTEAFF

v_call: TRBV1
j_call: TRBJ1-4
clone_size: .
cdr3_aa: CTSSQDSGQKEKLFF

v_call: TRBV3-1
j_call: TRBJ2-7
clone_size: .
cdr3_aa: CASSRDLGTHNEQYF

v_call: TRBV18
j_call: TRBJ1-6
clone_size: .
cdr3_aa: CASSPGSYNSPLHF

v_call: TRBV11-2
j_call: TRBJ2-7
clone_size: .
cdr3_aa: CASSFGLQRGRPYYEQYF

v_call: TRBV2
j_call: TRBJ1-6
clone_size: .
cdr3_aa: CASLSRRTGLASPLHF

v_call: TRBV6-5
j_call: TRBJ1-5
clone_size: once
cdr3_aa: CASRATGISNQPQHF